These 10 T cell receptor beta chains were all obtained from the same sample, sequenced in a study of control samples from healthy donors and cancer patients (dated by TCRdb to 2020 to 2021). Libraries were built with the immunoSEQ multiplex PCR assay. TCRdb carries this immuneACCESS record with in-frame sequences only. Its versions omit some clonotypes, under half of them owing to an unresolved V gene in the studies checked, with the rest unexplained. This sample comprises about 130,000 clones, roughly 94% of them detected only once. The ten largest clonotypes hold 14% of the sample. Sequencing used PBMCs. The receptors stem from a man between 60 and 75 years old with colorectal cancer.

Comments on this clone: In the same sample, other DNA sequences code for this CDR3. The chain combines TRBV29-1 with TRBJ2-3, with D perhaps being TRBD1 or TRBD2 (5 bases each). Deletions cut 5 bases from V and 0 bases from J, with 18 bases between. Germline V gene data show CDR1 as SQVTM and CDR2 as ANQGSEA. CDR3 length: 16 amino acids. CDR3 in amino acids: CSVKGTAYSSTDTQYF. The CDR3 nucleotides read TGCAGCGTTAAAGGGACGGCCTATTCTAGCACAGATACGCAGTATTTT.

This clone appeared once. CDR3 sequence: CATSDLHNEQFF. DNA of the CDR3: TGTGCCACCAGTGATTTACATAATGAGCAGTTCTTC. The chain joins TRBV24-1 to TRBJ2-1; D gene ambiguous. CDR1 is KGHDR and CDR2 is SFDVKD in the germline V gene. This CDR3 contains 12 residues. The V end lost 1 base, the J end lost 7 bases, and 4 bases lay between the germline ends.

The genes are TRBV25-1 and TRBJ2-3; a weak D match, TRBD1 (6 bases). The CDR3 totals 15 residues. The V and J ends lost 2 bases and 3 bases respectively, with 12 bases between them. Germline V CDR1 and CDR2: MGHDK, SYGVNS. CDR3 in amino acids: CASSETGYVTDTQYF. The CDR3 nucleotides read TGTGCCAGCAGTGAAACAGGGTATGTTACAGATACGCAGTATTTT.

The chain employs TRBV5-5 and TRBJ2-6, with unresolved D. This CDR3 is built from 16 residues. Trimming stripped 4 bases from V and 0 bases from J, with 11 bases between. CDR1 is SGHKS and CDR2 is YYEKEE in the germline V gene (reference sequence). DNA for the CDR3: TGTGCCAGCAGCAAGGACCCACTCTCTGGGGCCAACGTCCTGACTTTC. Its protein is CASSKDPLSGANVLTF.

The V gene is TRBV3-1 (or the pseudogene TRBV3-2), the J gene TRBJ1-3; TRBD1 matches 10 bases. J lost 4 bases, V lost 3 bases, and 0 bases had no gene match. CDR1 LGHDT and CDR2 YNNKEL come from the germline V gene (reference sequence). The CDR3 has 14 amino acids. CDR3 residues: CASSQGQGGNTIYF. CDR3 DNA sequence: TGTGCCAGCAGCCAGGGACAGGGGGGAAACACCATATATTTT.

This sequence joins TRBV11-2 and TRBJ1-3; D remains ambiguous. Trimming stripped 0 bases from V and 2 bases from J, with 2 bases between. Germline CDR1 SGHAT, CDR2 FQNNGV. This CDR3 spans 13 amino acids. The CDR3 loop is CASSLDTGNTIYF. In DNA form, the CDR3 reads TGTGCCAGCAGCTTAGATACTGGAAACACCATATATTTT.

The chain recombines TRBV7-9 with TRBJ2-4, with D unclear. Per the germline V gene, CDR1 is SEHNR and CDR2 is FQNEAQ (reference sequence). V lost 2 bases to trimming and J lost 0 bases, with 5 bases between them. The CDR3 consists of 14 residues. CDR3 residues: CASSLHLAKNIQYF. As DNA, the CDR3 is TGTGCCAGCAGCTTACACTTAGCCAAAAACATTCAGTACTTC.

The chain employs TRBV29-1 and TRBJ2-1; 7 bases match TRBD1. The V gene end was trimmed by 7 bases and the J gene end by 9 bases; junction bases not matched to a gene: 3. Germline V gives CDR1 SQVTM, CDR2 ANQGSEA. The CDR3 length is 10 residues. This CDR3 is CSANRGEQFF. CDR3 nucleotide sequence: TGCAGCGCAAACAGGGGTGAGCAGTTCTTC.

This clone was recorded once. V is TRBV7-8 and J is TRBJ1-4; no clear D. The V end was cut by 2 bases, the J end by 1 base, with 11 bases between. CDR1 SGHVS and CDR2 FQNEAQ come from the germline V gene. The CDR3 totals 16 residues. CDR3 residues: CASSLLPEGTNEKLFF. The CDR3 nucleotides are TGTGCCAGCAGCTTACTCCCGGAAGGAACTAATGAAAAACTGTTTTTT.

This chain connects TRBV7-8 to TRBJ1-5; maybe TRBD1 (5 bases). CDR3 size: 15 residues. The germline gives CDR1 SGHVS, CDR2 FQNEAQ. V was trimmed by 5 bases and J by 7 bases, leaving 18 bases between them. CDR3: CASSPLVGEGQPQHF. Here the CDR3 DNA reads TGTGCCAGCAGCCCCCTCGTAGGGGAAGGGCAGCCCCAGCATTTT.